This is a list of T cell receptor beta chains from one sample in a study of T cell changes during pregnancy in multiple sclerosis. Assay used: immunoSEQ multiplex PCR; TCRdb lists only in-frame clones, some missing. The table has about 57,000 clones, over 85% seen once. Material: CD4+ T cells from peripheral blood mononuclear cells, obtained before pregnancy. These receptors were collected from a female donor with multiple sclerosis, enrolled in a pregnancy study. CDR3s include the opening cysteine and the closing phenylalanine or tryptophan. Fields, in order: CDR3 length, D gene, V gene, J gene, CDR3 protein, CDR3 DNA. A D gene is named only where the DNA matches it firmly.

17	.	TRBV7-6	TRBJ1-2	CASSLGGGGESLYGYTF	TGTGCCAGCAGCTTAGGGGGGGGAGGGGAGTCTCTCTATGGCTACACCTTC
12	.	TRBV6-6	TRBJ1-2	CASRAREYGYTF	TGTGCCAGCAGGGCCAGGGAATATGGCTACACCTTC
14	TRBD1	TRBV19	TRBJ1-2	CASSPGTGVSGYTF	TGTGCCAGTAGTCCCGGGACAGGGGTGTCTGGCTACACCTTC
14	.	TRBV5-1	TRBJ1-1	CASSLAPGRTEAFF	TGCGCCAGCAGCTTGGCGCCAGGTAGGACTGAAGCTTTCTTT
15	TRBD1	TRBV27	TRBJ2-7	CASSRQGIPSYEQYF	TGTGCCAGCAGCCGACAGGGGATCCCCTCCTACGAGCAGTACTTC
17	TRBD1	TRBV14	TRBJ2-4	CASSHALTKGQGNIQYF	TGTGCCAGCAGCCACGCCCTTACCAAGGGACAGGGAAACATTCAGTACTTC
17	TRBD2	TRBV7-2	TRBJ2-2	CASSSKGGRAPTGELFF	TGTGCCAGCAGCTCGAAAGGCGGGAGGGCCCCAACCGGGGAGCTGTTTTTT
15	TRBD1	TRBV7-9	TRBJ2-1	CASSTTGSSYNEQFF	TGTGCCAGCAGTACGACAGGGAGCTCCTACAATGAGCAGTTCTTC
15	TRBD2	TRBV19	TRBJ2-3	CASSIDPSGVDTQYF	TGTGCCAGTAGTATAGATCCCAGCGGGGTAGATACGCAGTATTTT
14	TRBD1	TRBV19	TRBJ1-4	CASTGQATNEKLFF	TGTGCCAGTACTGGACAGGCAACTAATGAAAAACTGTTTTTT
12	.	TRBV13	TRBJ1-1	CASSLEGVEAFF	TGTGCCAGCAGCTTAGAAGGGGTTGAAGCTTTCTTT
13	TRBD2	TRBV6-6	TRBJ2-1	CASSSLAGAEQFF	TGTGCCAGCAGTTCACTAGCGGGAGCCGAGCAGTTCTTC
16	TRBD2	TRBV27	TRBJ2-7	CASSLSMGLAAYEQYF	TGTGCCAGCAGTTTATCGATGGGCCTAGCGGCCTACGAGCAGTACTTC
13	TRBD1	TRBV27	TRBJ2-1	CASRGQGYNEQFF	TGTGCCAGCAGGGGACAGGGGTACAATGAGCAGTTCTTC